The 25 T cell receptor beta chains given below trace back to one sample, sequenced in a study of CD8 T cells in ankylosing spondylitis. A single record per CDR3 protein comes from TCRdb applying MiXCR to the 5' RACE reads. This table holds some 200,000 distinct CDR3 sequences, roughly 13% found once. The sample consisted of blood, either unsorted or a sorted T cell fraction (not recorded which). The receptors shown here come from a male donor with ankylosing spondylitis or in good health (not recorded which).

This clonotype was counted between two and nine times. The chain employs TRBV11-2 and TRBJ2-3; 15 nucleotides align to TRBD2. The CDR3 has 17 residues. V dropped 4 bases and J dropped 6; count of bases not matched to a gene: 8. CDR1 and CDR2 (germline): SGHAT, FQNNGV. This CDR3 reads CASSSWTSGRGMDTQYF. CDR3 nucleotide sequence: TGTGCCAGCAGCTCATGGACTAGCGGGAGGGGTATGGATACGCAGTATTTT.

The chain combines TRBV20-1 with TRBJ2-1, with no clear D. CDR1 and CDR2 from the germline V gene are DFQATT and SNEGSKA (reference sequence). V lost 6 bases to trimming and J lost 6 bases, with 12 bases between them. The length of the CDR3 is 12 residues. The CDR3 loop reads CSAPPHGNEQFF. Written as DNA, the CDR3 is TGCAGTGCACCTCCCCACGGCAATGAGCAGTTCTTC.

For the CDR3, the DNA is TGTGCCAGCAGCCAAGCGGACTTCTACGAGCAGTACTTC. Amino acid sequence: CASSQADFYEQYF. The J gene is TRBJ2-7, the V gene TRBV14, with D perhaps matching TRBD2 (5 bases). The germline V gene has CDR1 SGHDN and CDR2 FVKESK. Trimming took 1 base from V and 3 from J, leaving 7 bases between them. The CDR3 is 13 residues long.

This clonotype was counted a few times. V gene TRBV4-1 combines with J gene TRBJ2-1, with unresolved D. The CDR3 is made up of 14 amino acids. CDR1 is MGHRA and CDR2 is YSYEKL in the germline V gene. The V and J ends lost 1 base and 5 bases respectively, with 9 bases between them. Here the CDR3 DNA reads TGCGCCAGCAGCCAAGGGGTCGGCAACAATGAGCAGTTCTTC. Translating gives CASSQGVGNNEQFF.

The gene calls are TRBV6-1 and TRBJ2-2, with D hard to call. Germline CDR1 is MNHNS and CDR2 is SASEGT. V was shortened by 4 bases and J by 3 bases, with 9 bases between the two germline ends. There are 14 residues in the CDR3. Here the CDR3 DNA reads TGTGCCAGCAGTGTCCGGATTTACACCGGGGAGCTGTTTTTT. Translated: CASSVRIYTGELFF.

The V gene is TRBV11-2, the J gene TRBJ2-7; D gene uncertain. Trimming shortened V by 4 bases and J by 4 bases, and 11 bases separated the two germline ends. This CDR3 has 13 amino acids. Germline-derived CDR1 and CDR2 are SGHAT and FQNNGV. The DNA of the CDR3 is TGTGCCAGCAGCTCCCCAGACGGGTACGAGCAGTACTTC. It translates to CASSSPDGYEQYF.

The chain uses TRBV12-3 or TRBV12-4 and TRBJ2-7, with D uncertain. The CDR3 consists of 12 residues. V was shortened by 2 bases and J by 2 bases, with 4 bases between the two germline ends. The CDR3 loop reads CASSLNAYEQYF. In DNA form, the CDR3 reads TGTGCCAGCAGTTTAAACGCCTACGAGCAGTACTTC.

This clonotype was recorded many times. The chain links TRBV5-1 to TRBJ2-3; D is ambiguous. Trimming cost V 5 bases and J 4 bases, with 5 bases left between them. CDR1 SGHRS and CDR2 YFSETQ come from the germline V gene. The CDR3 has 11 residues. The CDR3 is CASRSSDTQYF. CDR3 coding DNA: TGCGCCAGCAGATCGTCAGATACGCAGTATTTT. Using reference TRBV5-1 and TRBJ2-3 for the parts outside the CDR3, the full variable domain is KAGVTQTPRYLIKTRGQQVTLSCSPISGHRSVSWYQQTPGQGLQFLFEYFSETQRNKGNFPGRFSGRQFSNSRSEMNVSTLELGDSALYLCASRSSDTQYFGPGTRLTVL.

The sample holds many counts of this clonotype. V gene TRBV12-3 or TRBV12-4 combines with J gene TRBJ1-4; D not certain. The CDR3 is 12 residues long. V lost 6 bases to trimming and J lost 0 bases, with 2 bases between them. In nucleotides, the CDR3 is TGTGCCAGCAGAGCAACTAATGAAAAACTGTTTTTT. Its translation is CASRATNEKLFF.

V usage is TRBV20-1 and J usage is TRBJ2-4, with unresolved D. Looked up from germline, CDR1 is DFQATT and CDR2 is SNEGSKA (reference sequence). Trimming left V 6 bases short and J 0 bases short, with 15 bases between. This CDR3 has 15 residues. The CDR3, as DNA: TGCAGTGCCGCCGTGGAGTCCTTAGCCAAAAACATTCAGTACTTC. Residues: CSAAVESLAKNIQYF.

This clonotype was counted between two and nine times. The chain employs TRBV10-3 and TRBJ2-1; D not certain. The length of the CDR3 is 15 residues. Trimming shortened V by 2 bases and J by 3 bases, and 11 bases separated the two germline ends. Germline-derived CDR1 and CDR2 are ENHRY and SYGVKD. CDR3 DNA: TGTGCCATCAGTGAGGAGAACCCGCTCTACAATGAGCAGTTCTTC. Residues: CAISEENPLYNEQFF.

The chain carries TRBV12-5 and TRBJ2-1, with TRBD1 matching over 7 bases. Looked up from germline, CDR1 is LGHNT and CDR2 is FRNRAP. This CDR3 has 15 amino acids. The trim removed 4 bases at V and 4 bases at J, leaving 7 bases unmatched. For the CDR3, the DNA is TGTGCTAGTGGTTCCGGGACAGTGACATACAATGAGCAGTTCTTC. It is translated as CASGSGTVTYNEQFF.

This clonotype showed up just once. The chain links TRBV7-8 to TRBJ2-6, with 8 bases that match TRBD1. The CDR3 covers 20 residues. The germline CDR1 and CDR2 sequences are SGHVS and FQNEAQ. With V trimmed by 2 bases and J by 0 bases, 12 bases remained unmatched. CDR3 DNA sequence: TGTGCCAGCAGCTTACCACTTGGGACAGGAAACGCCTCTGGGGCCAACGTCCTGACTTTC. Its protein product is CASSLPLGTGNASGANVLTF.

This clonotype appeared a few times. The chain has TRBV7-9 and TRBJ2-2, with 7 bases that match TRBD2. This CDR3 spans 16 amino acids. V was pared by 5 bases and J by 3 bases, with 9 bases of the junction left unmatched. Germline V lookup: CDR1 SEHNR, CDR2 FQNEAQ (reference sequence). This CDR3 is CASSPPGLGDTGELFF. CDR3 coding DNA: TGTGCCAGCAGCCCTCCCGGACTAGGCGACACCGGGGAGCTGTTTTTT.

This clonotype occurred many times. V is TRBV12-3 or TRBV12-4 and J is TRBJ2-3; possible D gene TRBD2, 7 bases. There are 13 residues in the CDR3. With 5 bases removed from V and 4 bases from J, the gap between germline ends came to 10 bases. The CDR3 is CASSPGGSDTQYF. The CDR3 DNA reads TGTGCCAGCAGTCCGGGGGGCTCAGATACGCAGTATTTT.

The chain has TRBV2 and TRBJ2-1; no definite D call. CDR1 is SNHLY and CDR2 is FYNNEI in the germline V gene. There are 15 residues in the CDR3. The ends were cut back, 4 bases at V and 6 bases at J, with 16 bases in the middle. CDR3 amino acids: CASSASPSSANEQFF. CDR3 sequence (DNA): TGTGCCAGCAGTGCCTCCCCCTCCTCGGCCAATGAGCAGTTCTTC.

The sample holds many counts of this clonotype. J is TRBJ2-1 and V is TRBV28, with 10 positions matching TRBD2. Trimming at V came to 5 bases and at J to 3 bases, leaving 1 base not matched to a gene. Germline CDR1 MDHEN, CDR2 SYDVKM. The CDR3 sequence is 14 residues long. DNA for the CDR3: TGTGCCAGCAGTCTAGCGGGAGACTACAATGAGCAGTTCTTC. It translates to CASSLAGDYNEQFF.

For the CDR3, the DNA is TGCAGTGCTAGGGCTGTAGCGATACAGGGAACTGAAGCTTTCTTT. Encoded protein: CSARAVAIQGTEAFF. The chain couples TRBV20-1 to TRBJ1-1, with TRBD1 as a possible D gene (6 bases). The V gene's germline CDR1 is DFQATT and CDR2 SNEGSKA (reference sequence). The CDR3 consists of 15 residues. The V and J ends lost 3 bases and 5 bases respectively, with 19 bases between them.

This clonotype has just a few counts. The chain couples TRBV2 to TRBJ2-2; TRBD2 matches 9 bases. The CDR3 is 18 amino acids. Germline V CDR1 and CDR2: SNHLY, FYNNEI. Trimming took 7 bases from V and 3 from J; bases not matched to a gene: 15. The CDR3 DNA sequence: TGTGCCAGCACCGCGCGGGCGGGAGGGCCCCCGGACACCGGGGAGCTGTTTTTT. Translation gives CASTARAGGPPDTGELFF.

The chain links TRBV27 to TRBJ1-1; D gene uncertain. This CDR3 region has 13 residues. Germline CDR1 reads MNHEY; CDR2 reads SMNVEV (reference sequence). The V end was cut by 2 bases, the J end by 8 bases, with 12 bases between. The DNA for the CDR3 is TGTGCCAGCAGTTTAGGTAGGGCCTACGAAGCTTTCTTT. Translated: CASSLGRAYEAFF.

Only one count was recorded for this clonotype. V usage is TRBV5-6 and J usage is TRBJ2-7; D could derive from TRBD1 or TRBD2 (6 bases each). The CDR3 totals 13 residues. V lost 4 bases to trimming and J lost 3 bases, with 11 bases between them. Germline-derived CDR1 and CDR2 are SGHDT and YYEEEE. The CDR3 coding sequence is TGTGCCAGCAGCGTAGGGGGGTTCTACGAGCAGTACTTC. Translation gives CASSVGGFYEQYF.

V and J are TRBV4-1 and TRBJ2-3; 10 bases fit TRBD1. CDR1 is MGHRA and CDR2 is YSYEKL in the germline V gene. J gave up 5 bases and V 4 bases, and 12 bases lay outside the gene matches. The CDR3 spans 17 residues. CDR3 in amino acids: CASSPFGDRGQKDTQYF. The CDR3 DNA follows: TGCGCCAGCAGCCCTTTTGGAGACAGGGGGCAAAAAGATACGCAGTATTTT.

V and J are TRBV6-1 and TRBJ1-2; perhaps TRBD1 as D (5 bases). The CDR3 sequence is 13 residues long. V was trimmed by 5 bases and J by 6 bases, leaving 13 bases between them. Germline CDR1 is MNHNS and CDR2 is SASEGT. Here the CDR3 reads CASSTGRPDGYTF. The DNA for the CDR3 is TGTGCCAGCAGTACGGGACGGCCCGATGGCTACACCTTC.

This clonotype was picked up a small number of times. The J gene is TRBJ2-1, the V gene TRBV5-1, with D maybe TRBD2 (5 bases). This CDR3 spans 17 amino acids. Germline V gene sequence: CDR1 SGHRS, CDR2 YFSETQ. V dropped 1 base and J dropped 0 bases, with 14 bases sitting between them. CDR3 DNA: TGCGCCAGCAGCTTGAGGGAGAGGCTGAGCTCCTACAATGAGCAGTTCTTC. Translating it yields CASSLRERLSSYNEQFF.

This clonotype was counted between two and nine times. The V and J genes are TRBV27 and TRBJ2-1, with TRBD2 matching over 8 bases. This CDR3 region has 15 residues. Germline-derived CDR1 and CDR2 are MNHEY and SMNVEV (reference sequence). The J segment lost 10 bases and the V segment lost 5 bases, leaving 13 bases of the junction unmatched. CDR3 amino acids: CASSLSGGAVREQFF. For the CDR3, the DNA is TGTGCCAGCAGTCTCTCCGGGGGGGCCGTTAGGGAGCAGTTCTTC.